This is a list of T cell receptor beta chains from one sample in a study of T cell changes during pregnancy in multiple sclerosis. Using immunoSEQ multiplex PCR, the repertoire was profiled, and TCRdb retains in-frame clones only, with some absent. This table has almost 20,000 clones, 70% to 90% appearing once. Sequencing used CD8+ T cells from peripheral blood mononuclear cells, obtained in the third trimester of pregnancy. The source is a female donor in good health, enrolled as a control in a pregnancy study. Each CDR3 is given with its conserved first and last residue. Fields, in order: clone size, D gene, V gene, J gene, CDR3 DNA, CDR3 protein. D genes are given only for firm matches. Clone size is shown for a subset of rows, as once, few, many or a class of expanded clone.

few	.	TRBV29-1	TRBJ1-1	TGCAGCGTTGAATTTCGTTCCACTGAAGCTTTCTTT	CSVEFRSTEAFF
.	TRBD2	TRBV7-9	TRBJ2-1	TGTGCCAGCAGCTTTACGCGGGGGGTCTCCTACAATGAGCAGTTCTTC	CASSFTRGVSYNEQFF
.	.	TRBV11-3	TRBJ2-7	TGTGCCAGCAGCTTAGATAGTTCGGGTTCCTACGAGCAGTACTTC	CASSLDSSGSYEQYF
.	.	TRBV4-3	TRBJ1-1	TGCGCCAGCAGCCAATATATGTTCGGTGCGGGGGGTTGGAACACTGAAGCTTTCTTT	CASSQYMFGAGGWNTEAFF
.	.	TRBV4-1	TRBJ2-7	TGCGCCAGCAGCCAAGAAAGGGCAGGGTCTGGATACGAGCAGTACTTC	CASSQERAGSGYEQYF
.	TRBD2	TRBV7-9	TRBJ2-1	TGTGCCAGCAGCTCCTTCGCGGGGGGGCCTAACAATGAGCAGTTCTTC	CASSSFAGGPNNEQFF
once	.	TRBV28	TRBJ1-5	TGTGCCAGCAGCCCCCACGGGGGGCGGCACAATCAGCCCCAGCATTTT	CASSPHGGRHNQPQHF
.	.	TRBV15	TRBJ2-7	TGTGCCACCAGCAGAGTCGGTCCGGAGAGCTCCTACGAGCAGTACTTC	CATSRVGPESSYEQYF
.	.	TRBV7-8	TRBJ1-5	TGTGCCAGCAGCGCCCGATCGGGCAATCAGCCCCAGCATTTT	CASSARSGNQPQHF
.	TRBD1	TRBV4-3	TRBJ2-7	TGCGCCAGCAGCCAAGAAGACAGGGGGCGAGAGGAGCAGTACTTC	CASSQEDRGREEQYF
.	TRBD1	TRBV6-6	TRBJ1-1	TGTGCCCTCCAACCGGGACAGGGGGCGAGCACTGAAGCTTTCTTT	CALQPGQGASTEAFF
.	.	TRBV28	TRBJ2-5	TGTGCCAGCAGTCTTAGGCAGGCAGGGAGGTCCCAAGAGACCCAGTACTTC	CASSLRQAGRSQETQYF
few	.	TRBV5-6	TRBJ1-1	TGTGCCAGCAGCTTATATTTTACTGAAGCTTTCTTT	CASSLYFTEAFF
.	TRBD2	TRBV7-2	TRBJ2-1	TGTGCCAGCAGCCAAGGTAGCGGGGGCATTAGGAATGAGCAGTTCTTC	CASSQGSGGIRNEQFF
.	.	TRBV6-5	TRBJ2-7	TGTGCCAGCAGGGGTTCCAGGTACGAGCAGTACTTC	CASRGSRYEQYF
.	TRBD2	TRBV28	TRBJ2-3	TGTGCCAGCAGCTTAGGAGATCGGGGGGGCCTGGATACGCAGTATTTT	CASSLGDRGGLDTQYF
.	.	TRBV27	TRBJ2-2	TGTGCCAGCAGTTTGACAGGTTCGAACACCGGGGAGCTGTTTTTT	CASSLTGSNTGELFF
.	TRBD1	TRBV5-6	TRBJ1-5	TGTGCCAGCAGCTTGTGGTGGGACAGGGTACGGCCCCAGCATTTT	CASSLWWDRVRPQHF
.	.	TRBV19	TRBJ2-5	TGTGCCAGTAGTACTAGGGGACGGGAGTACCAAGAGACCCAGTACTTC	CASSTRGREYQETQYF
once	.	TRBV9	TRBJ1-6	TGTGCCAGCAGCGTAGGCCAGTCCGCCTATAATTCACCCCTCCACTTT	CASSVGQSAYNSPLHF
.	.	TRBV27	TRBJ2-5	TGTGCCAGCGCACGGGACTCCCAAGAGACCCAGTACTTC	CASARDSQETQYF
.	.	TRBV10-1	TRBJ1-3	TGCGCCAGCACCACCAGGGGCCCCAGCTCTGGAAACACCATATATTTT	CASTTRGPSSGNTIYF
.	TRBD1	TRBV29-1	TRBJ1-2	TGCAGCGTCAGGGACAGAGGTGCTGGCTACACCTTC	CSVRDRGAGYTF
once	.	TRBV9	TRBJ2-3	TGTGCCAGCAGCGTTCAGGCGGGGGCCTTAGATACGCAGTATTTT	CASSVQAGALDTQYF
.	TRBD1	TRBV10-3	TRBJ1-4	TGTGCCTCCAAAGGACAGGACGAAAAACTGTTTTTT	CASKGQDEKLFF
.	.	TRBV7-7	TRBJ2-7	TGTGCTAGCAGCTTGAGCAGGGCCCACGAGCAGTACTTC	CASSLSRAHEQYF